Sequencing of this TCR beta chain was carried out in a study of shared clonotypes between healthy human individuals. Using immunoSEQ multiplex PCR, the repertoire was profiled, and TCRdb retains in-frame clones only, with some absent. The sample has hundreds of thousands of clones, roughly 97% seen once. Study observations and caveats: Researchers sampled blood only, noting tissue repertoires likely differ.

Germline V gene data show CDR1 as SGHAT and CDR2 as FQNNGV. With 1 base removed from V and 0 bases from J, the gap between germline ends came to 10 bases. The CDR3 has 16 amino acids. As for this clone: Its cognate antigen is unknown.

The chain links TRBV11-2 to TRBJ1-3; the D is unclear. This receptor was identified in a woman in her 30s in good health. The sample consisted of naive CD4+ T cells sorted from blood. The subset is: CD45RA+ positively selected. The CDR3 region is CASSLGTGNSGNTIYF. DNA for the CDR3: TGTGCCAGCAGCTTAGGAACGGGGAACTCTGGAAACACCATATATTTT.